These 26 T cell receptor beta chains were sequenced from one sample in a study of T cells in Graves' hyperthyroidism and ophthalmopathy. TCR beta CDR3 sequences were amplified from RNA transcripts. First-round RT-PCR of the TCR CDR3 relied on the HTBI primer set. A single record per CDR3 protein comes from TCRdb applying MiXCR to the multiplex PCR reads. Here the sample spans fewer than 400,000 distinct CDR3 sequences, approximately 16% being singletons. The sequenced material came from blood. All receptors derive from a man younger than 45 with Graves' hyperthyroidism.

This clonotype showed up many times. The gene calls are TRBV12-3 or TRBV12-4 and TRBJ2-1, with D uncertain. The ends were cut back, 3 bases at V and 7 bases at J, with 10 bases in the middle. The CDR3 has 13 residues. CDR3 loop: CASSFFPSNEQFF. The DNA for the CDR3 is TGTGCCAGCAGTTTCTTCCCAAGTAATGAGCAGTTCTTC.

The chain recombines TRBV7-9 with TRBJ1-4, with a possible D match to TRBD1 (6 bases). CDR3 length equals 15 residues. V was trimmed by 1 base and J by 5 bases, leaving 11 bases between them. Germline CDR1 is SEHNR and CDR2 is FQNEAQ (reference sequence). The CDR3 is CASSLVAGVNEKLFF. CDR3 bases: TGTGCCAGCAGCTTAGTGGCAGGGGTAAATGAAAAACTGTTTTTT.

This clonotype has just a few counts. The rearrangement links TRBV6-5 to TRBJ1-2, with TRBD1 matching 9 bases. Germline CDR1 MNHEY, CDR2 SVGAGI. The CDR3 extends over 15 amino acids. V gave up 0 bases and J gave up 3 bases; unmatched junction bases: 2. The CDR3 reads CASSYSGTGYYGYTF. Written as DNA, the CDR3 is TGTGCCAGCAGTTACTCAGGGACAGGGTACTATGGCTACACCTTC.

The rearrangement links TRBV20-1 to TRBJ2-3; D is possibly TRBD2 (5 bases). Germline CDR1 is DFQATT and CDR2 is SNEGSKA (reference sequence). Trimming took off 0 bases at V and 0 bases at J, with 19 bases between the two ends. CDR3 length: 18 residues. The CDR3 DNA reads as TGCAGTGCTAGAGATCCCCTGGACGGCTGGACTAGCACAGATACGCAGTATTTT. Its translation: CSARDPLDGWTSTDTQYF.

V gene TRBV12-3 or TRBV12-4 combines with J gene TRBJ1-1; the D gene is possibly TRBD1 (6 bases). The CDR3 consists of 13 residues. The ends were cut back, 3 bases at V and 8 bases at J, with 13 bases in the middle. The CDR3 coding sequence is TGTGCCAGCAGTTTCCAACAGGGTCCCGAAGCTTTCTTT. Translated: CASSFQQGPEAFF.

This clonotype showed up many times. The rearrangement links TRBV18 to TRBJ2-1; maybe TRBD1 (6 bases). Trimming shortened V by 0 bases and J by 6 bases, and 12 bases separated the two germline ends. This CDR3 contains 15 residues. Germline V gene lookup returns CDR1 KGHSH and CDR2 LQKENI. The DNA of the CDR3 is TGTGCCAGCTCACCACCGAAGAAGGGGGTCAATGAGCAGTTCTTC. Protein: CASSPPKKGVNEQFF.

This clonotype was detected only a few times. The V gene is TRBV15, the J gene TRBJ2-3, with TRBD2 matching 13 bases. V shed 0 bases, J shed 5 bases, and the junction held 5 bases outside the gene matches. Per germline, CDR1 LNHNV and CDR2 YYDKDF (reference sequence). The CDR3 extends over 17 amino acids. The CDR3 DNA is TGTGCCACCAGCAGAGAACGACTAGCGGGAGGAGTAGATACGCAGTATTTT. Translated, it gives CATSRERLAGGVDTQYF.

This clonotype was recorded a few times. This chain joins TRBV29-1 and TRBJ2-1, with 10 bases fitting TRBD2. The CDR3 extends over 13 amino acids. Germline CDR1 reads SQVTM; CDR2 reads ANQGSEA. The CDR3 nucleotides are TGCAGTTTTCTAGCGGGGGTGTACAATGAGCAGTTCTTC. It is translated as CSFLAGVYNEQFF.

The chain uses TRBV5-8 and TRBJ2-3; 7 bases line up with TRBD1. The V gene's germline CDR1 is SGHTS and CDR2 YDEGEE. The CDR3 is 15 residues long. The J segment lost 3 bases and the V segment lost 4 bases, leaving 8 bases of the junction unmatched. DNA for the CDR3: TGTGCCAGCAGCCTCGAGGGGGCGCCGACAGATACGCAGTATTTT. Encoded protein: CASSLEGAPTDTQYF.

This clonotype was recorded at least ten times. The gene calls are TRBV12-3 or TRBV12-4 and TRBJ2-1; the D gene is possibly TRBD2 (6 bases). CDR3 size: 15 residues. The V end was cut by 0 bases, the J end by 5 bases, with 11 bases between. CDR3 sequence reads: CASSLASSVDNEQFF. CDR3 DNA sequence: TGTGCCAGCAGTTTAGCGTCTAGCGTTGACAATGAGCAGTTCTTC.

The chain couples TRBV28 to TRBJ2-6, with D maybe TRBD2 (7 bases). The CDR3 runs to 16 residues. With 3 bases removed from V and 4 bases from J, the gap between germline ends came to 13 bases. Germline V lookup: CDR1 MDHEN, CDR2 SYDVKM. CDR3 DNA: TGTGCCAGCAGTTTGGGGGGGCTTCCCGGGGCCAACGTCCTGACTTTC. Translation: CASSLGGLPGANVLTF. Complete variable domain (other parts from reference TRBV28 and TRBJ2-6): DVKVTQSSRYLVKRTGEKVFLECVQDMDHENMFWYRQDPGLGLRLIYFSYDVKMKEKGDIPEGYSVSREKKERFSLILESASTNQTSMYLCASSLGGLPGANVLTFGAGSRLTVL.

This clonotype was detected only once. Since a much larger clone is just one base distant, this may be a read error. The CDR3 reads CRAYEEASGYTF. In DNA, the CDR3 is TGCAGAGCCTACGAGGAGGCCTCTGGCTACACCTTC. This chain connects TRBV20-1 to TRBJ1-2; D call uncertain. The germline V gene encodes CDR1 DFQATT and CDR2 SNEGSKA (reference sequence). The CDR3 contains 12 residues.

The table lists this clonotype with a few counts. This chain uses TRBV5-1 with TRBJ2-5; D remains unclear. Germline CDR1 SGHRS, CDR2 YFSETQ. The CDR3 covers 17 residues. The V and J ends lost 4 bases and 5 bases respectively, with 24 bases between them. The CDR3 nucleotides read TGCGCCAGCAGCCTCCCAAACCGGGCCCGTCTTCTGGAGACCCAGTACTTC. Encoded protein: CASSLPNRARLLETQYF. Full variable domain (remainder filled in from reference TRBV5-1 and TRBJ2-5): KAGVTQTPRYLIKTRGQQVTLSCSPISGHRSVSWYQQTPGQGLQFLFEYFSETQRNKGNFPGRFSGRQFSNSRSEMNVSTLELGDSALYLCASSLPNRARLLETQYFGPGTRLLVL.

In its sample, this clonotype was seen many times. The CDR3 region has the DNA TGCAGTGCGGAGGACTCTGCGGGAGGGGGGGATGAGCAGTTCTTC. This sequence encodes CSAEDSAGGGDEQFF. The gene calls are TRBV20-1 and TRBJ2-1, with TRBD2 matching over 9 bases. The length of the CDR3 is 15 residues. V lost 6 bases and J lost 8; bases outside the gene matches: 14. CDR1 and CDR2 (germline): DFQATT, SNEGSKA (reference sequence).

The rearrangement joins TRBV4-1 to TRBJ2-3; TRBD1 is a possible D gene (7 bases). CDR3 length: 16 amino acids. Deletions cut 0 bases from V and 5 bases from J, with 15 bases between. CDR1 is MGHRA, CDR2 YSYEKL, per germline. Written as DNA, the CDR3 is TGCGCCAGCAGCCAAGATTGGAGGGGGCATAGAGATACGCAGTATTTT. Protein product: CASSQDWRGHRDTQYF.

For the CDR3, the DNA is TGTGCCAGCTCACCACGGGCAGGGGAGGCTGGTGGCTACACCTTC. Its translation is CASSPRAGEAGGYTF. V and J are TRBV18 and TRBJ1-2; possibly TRBD1 for D (6 bases). CDR3 length: 15 residues. Looked up from germline, CDR1 is KGHSH and CDR2 is LQKENI. V dropped 1 base and J dropped 7 bases, with 16 bases sitting between them.

V usage is TRBV4-1 and J usage is TRBJ2-7; TRBD2 matches 9 bases. This CDR3 comprises 17 residues. Losses at the gene ends were 1 base for V and 3 bases for J; bases not matched to a gene: 10. Germline CDR1 MGHRA, CDR2 YSYEKL. CDR3 residues: CASSQVPLLAGIYEQYF. In DNA, the CDR3 is TGCGCCAGCAGCCAAGTTCCGTTGCTAGCGGGGATCTACGAGCAGTACTTC.

Many counts were recorded for this clonotype. The CDR3 nucleotides are TGTGCCAGCTCACCCGGACCACGTATTAATCAGCCCCAGCATTTT. It encodes CASSPGPRINQPQHF. This sequence joins TRBV18 and TRBJ1-5; no definite D call. Trimming shortened V by 3 bases and J by 4 bases, and 13 bases separated the two germline ends. Germline CDR1 KGHSH, CDR2 LQKENI. There are 15 residues in the CDR3. The complete variable domain, with remaining parts taken from reference TRBV18 and TRBJ1-5, reads NAGVMQNPRHLVRRRGQEARLRCSPMKGHSHVYWYRQLPEEGLKFMVYLQKENIIDESGMPKERFSAEFPKEGPSILRIQQVVRGDSAAYFCASSPGPRINQPQHFGDGTRLSIL.

This sequence joins TRBV29-1 and TRBJ2-4; D gene unclear. The germline V gene has CDR1 SQVTM and CDR2 ANQGSEA. CDR3 size: 12 residues. Trimming shortened V by 1 base and J by 8 bases, and 9 bases separated the two germline ends. The CDR3 DNA reads TGCAGCGTTGAAGGGGAAAGGGACATTCAGTACTTC. Protein sequence: CSVEGERDIQYF.

This clonotype occurred a few times. The genes are TRBV6-9 and TRBJ1-2; 7 bases agree with TRBD1. The length of the CDR3 is 14 residues. Germline V gene sequence: CDR1 MNHGY, CDR2 SVAAGI. Germline trimming cut 5 bases from V and 8 bases from J; bases unmatched to any gene: 11. The CDR3 DNA is TGTGCCAGCAGTACCTGGGACAGCCTAAGCGGCTACACCTTC. Amino acid sequence: CASSTWDSLSGYTF.

This clonotype was seen repeatedly, ten times or more. The chain carries TRBV29-1 and TRBJ2-7; 8 bases match TRBD2. Germline V gives CDR1 SQVTM, CDR2 ANQGSEA. J gave up 6 bases and V 7 bases, and 17 bases lay outside the gene matches. The CDR3 is 15 residues long. CDR3 amino acids: CSAAGGEAGPREQYF. CDR3 coding DNA: TGCAGCGCCGCCGGGGGGGAAGCGGGGCCCCGCGAGCAGTACTTC.

Many counts were recorded for this clonotype. CDR3 coding DNA: TGTGCCAGCAGTTCGGCAGTCTATGGCTACACCTTC. Protein product: CASSSAVYGYTF. The chain employs TRBV12-3 or TRBV12-4 and TRBJ1-2; D not certain. CDR3 size: 12 residues. V was pared by 4 bases and J by 4 bases, with 7 bases between.

This clonotype was observed a few times. The rearrangement uses TRBV3-1 and TRBJ1-2; tentative D call: TRBD1 (5 bases). The V gene's germline CDR1 is LGHDT and CDR2 YNNKEL (reference sequence). Deletions cut 1 base from V and 7 bases from J, with 10 bases between. This CDR3 is built from 13 residues. The CDR3 spells CASSQVDRGGYTF. In DNA, the CDR3 is TGTGCCAGCAGCCAAGTGGATAGGGGTGGCTACACCTTC.

This clonotype has just a few counts. J is TRBJ2-6 and V is TRBV5-1, with no clear D. CDR1 SGHRS and CDR2 YFSETQ come from the germline V gene. Trimming took 1 base from V and 0 from J, leaving 11 bases between them. The CDR3 covers 17 residues. CDR3 DNA: TGCGCCAGCAGCTTGACCTCACCGGGCTCTGGGGCCAACGTCCTGACTTTC. Amino acid sequence: CASSLTSPGSGANVLTF.

This clonotype was seen ten or more times. The chain couples TRBV5-1 to TRBJ2-3, with D tentatively TRBD1 (5 bases). The CDR3 sequence is 14 residues long. V dropped 0 bases and J dropped 5 bases, with 10 bases sitting between them. Germline V gene data show CDR1 as SGHRS and CDR2 as YFSETQ. CDR3 loop: CASSLATQGDTQYF. The DNA of the CDR3 is TGCGCCAGCAGCTTGGCCACGCAGGGAGATACGCAGTATTTT.

V gene TRBV28 combines with J gene TRBJ2-3; D gene unclear. Germline assignment: CDR1 MDHEN and CDR2 SYDVKM. This CDR3 is built from 14 residues. Between the trimmed V and J ends, which lost 1 base and 0 bases, there was a span of 5 bases. CDR3 DNA: TGTGCCAGCAGTTTATTCGGAAGCACAGATACGCAGTATTTT. Protein: CASSLFGSTDTQYF.